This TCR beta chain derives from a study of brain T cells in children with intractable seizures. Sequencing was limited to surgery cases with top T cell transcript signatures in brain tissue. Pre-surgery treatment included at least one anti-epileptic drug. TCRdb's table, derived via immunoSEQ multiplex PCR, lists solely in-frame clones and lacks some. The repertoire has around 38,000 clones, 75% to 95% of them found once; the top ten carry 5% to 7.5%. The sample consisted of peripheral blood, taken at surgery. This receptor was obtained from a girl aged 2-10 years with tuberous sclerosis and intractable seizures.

CDR3 nucleotide sequence: TGTGCCAGCTCACCACCGCAGGGGACTCACAATGAGCAGTTCTTC. Translating it yields CASSPPQGTHNEQFF. This chain joins TRBV18 and TRBJ2-1; perhaps D is TRBD1 or TRBD2 (6 bases each). Germline V lookup: CDR1 KGHSH, CDR2 LQKENI. V dropped 0 bases and J dropped 5 bases, with 11 bases sitting between them. The CDR3 consists of 15 residues.